Sequencing of this TCR beta chain was carried out in a study of cytomegalovirus exposure and HLA in healthy donors (dated by TCRdb to about 2017). As for the study more broadly: According to an earlier analysis of 587 of the donors, some 180 million T cells yielded 90 million to 130 million unique TCR beta sequences and 250 to 350 Gb of sequence data. An early release covering 550 to 700 HLA-typed donors comprised about 300 gigabases of sequencing data and approximately 80 million unique TCR sequences. Among some 400 genotyped donors of the cohort, an average of approximately 240,000 unique TCR beta nucleotide sequences were sequenced per donor, around 20% of them non-productive. The study was designed to test whether signatures of past pathogen exposure could be identified by cataloging public T cell receptors. The number of typed donors differed by locus: roughly 620-640 for A, B, C, DRB1 and DQB1; some 500 for DQA1; fewer than 610 for DPA1; and approximately 450 for DPB1. The later analysis used no new phenotypic data to find candidate immune exposures, relying instead on TCR beta sequences and their occurrence across donors. All discovery cohort repertoires had been generated using a single sequencing platform. To predict cytomegalovirus infection status, the study brought together high-throughput TCR immunosequencing, statistical association of individual TCRs with disease status, and machine learning. A later genetic analysis used genome-wide SNP genotypes for 398 of the 666 donors, treating that subset as a discovery cohort. Of the roughly 400 genotyped donors, approximately 82% fell in the genetic ancestry cluster associated with self-reported Caucasian donors. Donor age, sex, ethnicity and CMV serostatus were compiled together with the repertoire data. To study patterns of TCR occurrence, a later analysis re-analyzed previously published TCR beta repertoires from under 750 donors and added high-resolution HLA genotyping. Along with the approximately 700-subject first cohort, a separate validation cohort of 120 different subjects was used. Four to six DR-DQ haplotypes were handled as single units for association and clustering, since linkage in the cohort was strong. An earlier analysis of fewer than 700 of the donors applied high-throughput TCR beta sequencing to assess whether each TCR beta V gene segment acted as functional or pseudogenic. Using immunosequencing, the study profiled T cell repertoires from fewer than 850 subjects and related those repertoires to cytomegalovirus serostatus. Class I and class II HLA loci were covered by the typing at four-digit resolution. Study-wide conclusions, independent of this receptor: Some IMGT-functional V segments, including TRBV6-2 and TRBV6-3, could not be told apart with the 87-base-pair reads, so those segments were excluded. Seventeen rarely observed V segments, including chromosome 9 orphons, were excluded from the earlier analysis of a few hundred of the donors because counts were too low. This cohort had only TCR beta chains sequenced, and the lack of alpha or paired-chain data limited which features could be detected. In vitro tests confirmed that a few of the cytomegalovirus-associated TCR beta chains recognize cytomegalovirus antigens. A further reported finding was that TCR beta sequences accurately predicted the HLA-A and HLA-B alleles for most subjects in the first cohort. Cytomegalovirus status was reported to be diagnosed by the classifier with high specificity and sensitivity in both the original and validation cohorts. V-gene and J-gene trimming of TCR beta chains was associated with a missense DCLRE1C variant in a later genetic analysis, and the association was replicated in an independent cohort. Specific HLA alleles were associated with around 18,000 TCR beta sequences at a false discovery rate of 0.05 in a later analysis. The sequencing pipeline was judged likely to have produced a cluster of highly shared sequence variants as a technical artifact. Broadly in line with IMGT annotations, most TCR beta V segments showed up in productive rearrangements about 87% or about 30% of the time in an earlier analysis of around 600 of the donors. Compared with the roughly 720-donor mean, donors in an Asian-associated ancestry cluster had fewer N-insertions in productive TCRs, according to a later genetic analysis. When HLA alleles, especially DR and DQ, strongly co-occurred, attributing TCR associations to individual alleles was difficult. Linkage disequilibrium might explain the correlated functional status among segregating V segments, but an unknown experimental factor could not be ruled out. CMV serostatus was the only immune exposure information available for the cohort. Roughly uniform sequencing depth across donors was assumed in presence/absence analyses, although this assumption may not hold. Compared with equally common non-associated chains, HLA-associated TCR beta chains in a later analysis were more clonally expanded and had lower generation probabilities. Because HLA typing was missing for some donors at each locus, association tests included only the typed subset. It was suggested by the authors that the approach could potentially be generalized to other disease states and immunological phenotypes. In a later analysis, the rate of TCR association differed among HLA loci, with DRB1 alleles having the most associated TCRs and HLA-C alleles having the fewest. Most TCR sequences were observed very rarely across donors, whereas some public TCRs were present in many individuals. The study listed 150 to 200 TCR beta chains as associated with cytomegalovirus. In a later analysis, several top co-occurrence clusters were reported to appear linked to parvovirus B19, influenza, CMV and Epstein-Barr virus. Most CMV-associated TCR beta chains appeared to be HLA-restricted in a later analysis, and the HLA associations seemed to be driven largely by CMV exposure.

Library preparation used the immunoSEQ multiplex PCR assay. For the multiplex PCR, a mixture combining 60 forward primers for TCR Vbeta segments and 13 reverse primers for TCR Jbeta segments was used. The CDR3 region of rearranged TCR beta genes was amplified from genomic DNA by a multiplex PCR assay. On the Illumina HiSeq System, the amplified TCR beta libraries were sequenced as 87-base-pair reads. The published analysis was carried out like this. A later analysis counted about 80 million unique TCR beta chains across the 690 or so repertoires, and around 9.9 million of these chains were shared by at least two donors. A nearest-neighbor algorithm error-corrected the raw reads and collapsed the reads into unique sequences, merging closely related sequences to remove PCR and sequencing errors. Alignment of CDR3 sequences to IMGT reference sequences was used to assign V, D and J gene segments. Each retained sequence needed at least a six-nucleotide match to both a V gene segment and a J gene segment. Rearrangements were called productive when the CDR3 lacked stop codons and stayed in frame with V and J; all others were non-productive. Following IMGT convention, CDR3 was defined as the stretch from the second conserved V-encoded cysteine up to the conserved J-encoded phenylalanine. The earlier analysis of a few hundred of the donors excluded any sequence lacking an unambiguous match to a single V gene segment. In an earlier analysis of approximately 590 of the donors, V segments were called functional above 56.7% productive rearrangements and were called segregating when the between-donor standard deviation exceeded 5%. A statistical classification framework was developed to diagnose cytomegalovirus status using the catalog of TCR beta chain sequences. In a later analysis, TCR nucleotide sequences were compared against IMGT/GENE-DB human TR gene sequences so that V and J genes could be assigned. In a later analysis, CDR3 sequences and most-parsimonious VDJ recombination scenarios were assigned using the TCRdist pipeline. In a later analysis, every TCR beta chain was defined by the combination of its CDR3 amino acid sequence and its V-gene family, and reads without a unique V-gene family were dropped. A later analysis removed 592 highly shared, low-generation-probability nucleotide sequences to deal with suspected cross-contamination and a sequencing artifact. For each public chain, a later analysis derived a clonal expansion index from normalized ranks of inferred template counts within each repertoire. In a later analysis, generation probabilities were computed using a VDJ recombination model fitted to out-of-frame rearrangements, and the results were checked against IGoR. In a later analysis, hypergeometric tests were used to score TCR-TCR, TCR-HLA and TCR-CMV co-occurrence, with a repertoire-size bias correction applied to TCR pairs. In a later analysis, false discovery rates were estimated by permuting HLA or CMV assignments 20 times. In a later analysis, co-occurring TCRs were grouped using DBSCAN, with TCRdist sequence similarity added in when clustering inside HLA-allele-positive subsets. For co-occurrence clustering, repertoires with fewer than 30,000 or more than 120,000 public chains were excluded, along with 5 or 6 repertoires with anomalous nucleotide sharing. TCRdb mirrors the immuneACCESS table, restricted to in-frame sequences. Some clones are absent from its copies; in checked studies, under half trace to an unresolved V gene, and the reason for the others is unknown. V and J calls plus clone size are reproduced from that table; the DNA served to infer D and trimming. This sample comprises around 150,000 clones, roughly 85% of them detected only once. The leading ten clones occupy about 1.3% of the sample.

The cohort consisted of hundreds of healthy bone marrow donors. All cohort members were sampled while nominally healthy, although unrecorded immune exposures were likely present. The donor was CMV seronegative and belonged to the group of around 350 seronegative cohort members. Every donor gave a peripheral blood sample, and the peripheral blood mononuclear cells from that sample were used for TCR beta sequencing. Genomic DNA was extracted from the blood cell samples with the Qiagen DNeasy Blood Extraction Kit. A word on this clone: There is no known antigen for this receptor. No base quality values were provided; no much bigger clone lies one nucleotide off.

For CDR1 and CDR2, the germline V gene lists SGHVS and FNYEAQ. V is pruned by 2 bases and J by 9 bases, leaving 19 bases of the junction without a gene match. The CDR3 runs 20 amino acids, cysteine and phenylalanine included. The entry retains the CDR3 DNA only, 60 bases that are in frame from base 1. The sequenced sample consisted of PBMCs. This sequence uses TRBV7-6 and TRBJ2-1; 13 of the junction bases match TRBD2. This sequence originates from a woman aged 45-60 years in good health and CMV-seronegative. CDR3 protein: CASSLFVGSGGLAGVGEQFF. The bases are TGTGCCAGCAGCTTATTCGTAGGGTCGGGAGGACTAGCGGGGGTCGGTGAGCAGTTCTTC.